The source of this TCR beta chain is a study of radiotherapy plus CTLA-4 blockade in lung cancer listed by TCRdb under 2018. About the study as a whole: Objective responses were observed in 18% of enrolled patients, and disease control was achieved in 31%.

Sequences MNHNS (CDR1) and SASEGT (CDR2) are obtained from the germline V gene. The junction shows trimming of 7 bases on V and 2 bases on J, and the gene matches do not reach 4 bases of it. Including the terminal cysteine and phenylalanine, the CDR3 comprises 14 residues. Left in the record is the CDR3 DNA by itself, 42 bases read in frame from the first base. Study-wide conclusions, independent of this receptor: After treatment with radiotherapy and ipilimumab, TCR clones that originated in tumors expanded in peripheral blood. The strongest predictors of response were reported to be early dynamic shifts in blood T cell clones along with a rise in serum interferon-beta following radiation.

About this clone: No cognate antigen has been identified for it. No much larger clonotype is one base removed from it; base qualities were not supplied.

The study evaluated CTLA-4 blockade (ipilimumab) given together with focal radiation therapy in patients who had chemo-refractory metastatic non-small-cell lung cancer. Libraries were prepared through the immunoSEQ multiplex PCR assay. This is the immuneACCESS table as TCRdb keeps it, with only in-frame sequences that have V and J called. A part of the clones is gone; compared with another copy, unresolved V genes explain less than half, and the rest is unexplained. The sample includes roughly 100,000 clones, with approximately 82% observed a single time. The top ten constitute roughly 24% of the sample.

This specimen was peripheral blood, taken from a patient treated with radiotherapy plus ipilimumab. This receptor was identified in a human donor with non-small cell lung cancer that progressed on radiotherapy plus ipilimumab. Here the chain combines TRBV6-1 and TRBJ1-4; a stretch of 7 junction bases matches TRBD1. DNA sequence: TGTGCCAGCACCCAGGGGGGGACTAATGAAAAACTGTTTTTT. The encoded protein is CASTQGGTNEKLFF.